These T cell receptor beta chains were read from a single sample in a study of shared clonotypes between healthy human individuals. The assay was immunoSEQ multiplex PCR, and TCRdb's table has in-frame clones only and misses some. The sample yields fewer than 500,000 clones, over 75% seen once. Sequenced material: PBMCs. Receptor source: a woman aged 40 to 49 in good health. Some clones in this sample may be carry-over from other donors' samples. Each CDR3 is given with its conserved first and last residue. A D gene is named only where the DNA matches it firmly. Expanded clones get a size class; other rows say once, few or many, or leave the size out.

CASSRDLLGGYTF,TGTGCCAGCAGCAGGGACTTACTGGGAGGCTACACCTTC,TRBV6-1,-,-,TRBJ1-2
CASSLFPDRRNTEAFF,TGTGCCAGCAGTTTGTTCCCGGACAGGAGGAACACTGAAGCTTTCTTT,TRBV27,TRBD1,-,TRBJ1-1
CASSVRDSYNEQFF,TGTGCCAGCAGCGTGAGGGACTCCTACAATGAGCAGTTCTTC,TRBV5-4,-,-,TRBJ2-1
CASSSSLAGESQETQYF,TGTGCCAGCAGCTCGTCCCTAGCGGGAGAATCCCAAGAGACCCAGTACTTC,TRBV5-6,TRBD2,-,TRBJ2-5
CAWSVRASGRIAYEQYF,TGTGCCTGGAGTGTACGAGCTAGCGGGAGGATCGCCTACGAGCAGTACTTC,TRBV30,TRBD2,-,TRBJ2-7
CASSIRDSTGAGELFF,TGTGCCAGTAGTATCCGGGACTCCACAGGGGCCGGGGAGCTGTTTTTT,TRBV19,-,-,TRBJ2-2
CASSQELGGMNTEAFF,TGCGCCAGCAGCCAAGAGCTGGGAGGGATGAACACTGAAGCTTTCTTT,TRBV4-1,-,-,TRBJ1-1
CASSPRGGSSYNEQFF,TGTGCCAGCAGCCCCCGGGGGGGCTCCTCCTACAATGAGCAGTTCTTC,TRBV7-9,TRBD2,many,TRBJ2-1
CASSLLGEEDEQFF,TGTGCCAGCAGCCTGCTGGGGGAGGAGGATGAGCAGTTCTTC,TRBV7-3,-,-,TRBJ2-1
CSVGPNTGELFF,TGCAGCGTTGGGCCGAACACCGGGGAGCTGTTTTTT,TRBV29-1,-,-,TRBJ2-2
CATSRVRGEADTQYF,TGTGCCACCAGCAGAGTTCGGGGGGAGGCAGATACGCAGTATTTT,TRBV15,TRBD2,many,TRBJ2-3
CSVEGTSDEQFF,TGCAGCGTTGAAGGGACTAGCGATGAGCAGTTCTTC,TRBV29-1,TRBD2,-,TRBJ2-1
CASRQRDLRTGNTIYF,TGTGCCAGCAGACAACGGGACTTACGAACTGGAAACACCATATATTTT,TRBV7-9,-,-,TRBJ1-3
CASSDQGVSYEQYF,TGCGCCAGCAGCGACCAGGGGGTCTCCTACGAGCAGTACTTC,TRBV5-1,TRBD1,once,TRBJ2-7
CASSLTMDKHNEQFF,TGTGCCAGCAGTCTTACCATGGACAAACACAATGAGCAGTTCTTC,TRBV27,-,-,TRBJ2-1
CASRGGNEQFF,TGTGCCAGCAGGGGGGGCAATGAGCAGTTCTTC,TRBV7-3,-,-,TRBJ2-1
CASSLGQENTGELFF,TGTGCCAGCTCCCTCGGACAGGAAAACACCGGGGAGCTGTTTTTT,TRBV18,TRBD1,-,TRBJ2-2
CATSRAVNEKLFF,TGTGCCACCAGCAGAGCTGTTAATGAAAAACTGTTTTTT,TRBV15,-,-,TRBJ1-4
CASSLVAGNQPQHF,TGTGCCAGCAGCTTGGTTGCGGGGAATCAGCCCCAGCATTTT,TRBV7-2,-,-,TRBJ1-5
CASRRDGTYEQYF,TGTGCCAGCAGAAGAGACGGAACCTACGAGCAGTACTTC,TRBV6-5,-,-,TRBJ2-7
CASSVGLAGDVRSRDTQYF,TGTGCCAGCAGCGTAGGACTAGCGGGAGATGTGCGGTCACGCGATACGCAGTATTTT,TRBV9,TRBD2,-,TRBJ2-3
CASSRTSGGGLYEQYF,TGTGCCAGCAGTCGGACTAGCGGAGGGGGACTCTACGAGCAGTACTTC,TRBV28,TRBD2,-,TRBJ2-7